Listed here are 11 T cell receptor beta chains from one sample, sequenced in a study of monozygotic twins with inflammatory bowel disease. Using the 5' RACE reads, TCRdb records one entry per CDR3 protein without DNA. The table lists about 210,000 distinct CDR3 sequences, with 1.5% to 2% in the top ten. The material sequenced was blood. The receptor set was obtained from a human donor with ulcerative colitis or Crohn's disease, or a healthy co-twin of an affected twin (not recorded which).

The chain links TRBV7-9 to TRBJ2-5; TCRdb indicates TRBD1, and absent DNA this call remains unverified. The CDR3 has 13 amino acids. Germline V gene lookup returns CDR1 SEHNR and CDR2 FQNEAQ (reference sequence). This CDR3 reads CASSVRGGETQYF.

This chain's CDR3 is CASSWSRNTIYF. The chain carries TRBV5-8 and TRBJ1-3. There are 12 residues in the CDR3. CDR1 and CDR2 from the germline V gene are SGHTS and YDEGEE.

The chain joins TRBV6-1 to TRBJ1-1. Germline V gene data show CDR1 as MNHNS and CDR2 as SASEGT. The CDR3 covers 15 residues. The CDR3 loop is CASSPHLGEDTEAFF.

This sequence joins TRBV10-3 and TRBJ2-3; TCRdb outputs TRBD2, but without DNA this stays unchecked. CDR1 is ENHRY, CDR2 SYGVKD, per germline. There are 14 residues in the CDR3. CDR3 in amino acids: CAISEGISADTQYF.

This chain connects TRBV15 to TRBJ1-6; TCRdb outputs TRBD1, but without DNA this stays unchecked. Germline V gene sequence: CDR1 LNHNV, CDR2 YYDKDF (reference sequence). CDR3 size: 16 residues. This CDR3 reads CATSRLTRGQGSPLHF.

The chain uses TRBV29-1 and TRBJ2-1. This CDR3 spans 12 amino acids. Germline-derived CDR1 and CDR2 are SQVTM and ANQGSEA. CDR3 protein: CSVEGTLNEQFF.

The V and J genes are TRBV4-1 and TRBJ1-3; TCRdb reports TRBD1, a call that lacks DNA to check it against. This CDR3 is 18 amino acids long. Per the germline V gene, CDR1 is MGHRA and CDR2 is YSYEKL. The CDR3 region is CASNRDGDRPSSGNTIYF.

V gene TRBV5-1 combines with J gene TRBJ2-5; TCRdb proposes TRBD1, but this gene call is untestable without DNA. The germline V gene has CDR1 SGHRS and CDR2 YFSETQ. This CDR3 comprises 16 residues. The CDR3 spells CASSLVLRGAQETQYF.

The CDR3 loop reads CASSLVVRGGAETQYF. The rearrangement uses TRBV5-1 and TRBJ2-5; TCRdb designates TRBD1, a call that cannot be tested without DNA. The CDR3 has 16 amino acids. Germline CDR1 reads SGHRS; CDR2 reads YFSETQ.

This rearrangement joins TRBV7-9 to TRBJ2-1. This CDR3 comprises 11 residues. Germline V CDR1 and CDR2: SEHNR, FQNEAQ (reference sequence). CDR3 sequence: CASRAKDEQFF. Complete variable domain (other parts from reference TRBV7-9 and TRBJ2-1): DTGVSQNPRHKITKRGQNVTFRCDPISEHNRLYWYRQTLGQGPEFLTYFQNEAQLEKSRLLSDRFSAERPKGSFSTLEIQRTEQGDSAMYLCASRAKDEQFFGPGTRLTVL.

The chain joins TRBV6-1 to TRBJ1-2; TCRdb returns TRBD1, unconfirmable since there is no DNA. CDR1 and CDR2 from the germline V gene are MNHNS and SASEGT. The CDR3 extends over 19 amino acids. The CDR3 sequence is CASSENHGTALSLGYGYTF.